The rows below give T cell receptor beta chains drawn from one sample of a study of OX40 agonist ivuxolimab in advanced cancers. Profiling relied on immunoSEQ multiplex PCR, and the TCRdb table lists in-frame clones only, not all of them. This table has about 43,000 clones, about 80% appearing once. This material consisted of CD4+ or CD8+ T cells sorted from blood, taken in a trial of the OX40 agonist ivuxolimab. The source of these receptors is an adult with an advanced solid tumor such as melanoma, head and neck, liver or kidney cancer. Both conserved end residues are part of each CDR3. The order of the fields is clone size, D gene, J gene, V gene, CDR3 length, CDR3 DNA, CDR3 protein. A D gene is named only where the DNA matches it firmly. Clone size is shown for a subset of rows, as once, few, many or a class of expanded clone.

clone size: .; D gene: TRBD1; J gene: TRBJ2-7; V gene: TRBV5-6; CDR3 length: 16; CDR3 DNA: TGTGCCAGCAGCTTGTTCTTCCGGGACAGAGCCTACGAGCAGTACTTC; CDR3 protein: CASSLFFRDRAYEQYF
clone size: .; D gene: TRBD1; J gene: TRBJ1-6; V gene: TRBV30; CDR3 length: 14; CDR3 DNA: TGTGCCTACACGACAGGGGATAGGAATTCACCCCTCCACTTT; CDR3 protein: CAYTTGDRNSPLHF
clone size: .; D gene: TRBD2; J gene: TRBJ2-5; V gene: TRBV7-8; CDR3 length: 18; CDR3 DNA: TGTGCCAGCAGCTTACGCCCTAGCGGGGGGGCGCTTGGAGAGACCCAGTACTTC; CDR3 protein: CASSLRPSGGALGETQYF
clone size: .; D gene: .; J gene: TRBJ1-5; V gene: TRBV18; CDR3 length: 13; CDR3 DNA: TGTGCCAGCTCACCCGACAACAATCAGCCCCAGCATTTT; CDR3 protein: CASSPDNNQPQHF
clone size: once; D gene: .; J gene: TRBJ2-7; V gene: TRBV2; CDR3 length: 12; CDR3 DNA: TGTGCCAGCAGTGGGACAGCCTACGAGCAGTACTTC; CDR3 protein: CASSGTAYEQYF
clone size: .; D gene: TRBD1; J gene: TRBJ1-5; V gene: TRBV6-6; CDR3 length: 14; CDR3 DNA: TGTGCCAGCACTGGGGACAGGGGAGCTCAGCCCCAGCATTTT; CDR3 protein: CASTGDRGAQPQHF
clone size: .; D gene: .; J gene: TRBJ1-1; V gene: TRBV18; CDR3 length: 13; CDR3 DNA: TGTGCCAGCTCAGGGGGAGGGAACACTGAAGCTTTCTTT; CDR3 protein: CASSGGGNTEAFF
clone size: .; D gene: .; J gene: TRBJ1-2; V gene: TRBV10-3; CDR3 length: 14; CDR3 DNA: TGTGCCATCAGTGAGTCCCTAGGGGGAGAGGGCTACACCTTC; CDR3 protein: CAISESLGGEGYTF
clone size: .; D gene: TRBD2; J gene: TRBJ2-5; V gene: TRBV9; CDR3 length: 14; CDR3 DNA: TGTGCCAGCAGCGCTCTAGCGGGGGTAGAGACCCAGTACTTC; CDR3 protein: CASSALAGVETQYF
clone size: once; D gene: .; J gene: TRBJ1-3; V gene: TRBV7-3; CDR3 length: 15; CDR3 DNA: TGTGCCAGCAGCTTAACAGGGTTTTCTGGAAACACCATATATTTT; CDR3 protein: CASSLTGFSGNTIYF
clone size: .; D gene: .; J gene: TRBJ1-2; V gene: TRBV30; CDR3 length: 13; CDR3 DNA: TGTGCCTGGAGTGTACAGGGTGGAGGGGGCTACACCTTC; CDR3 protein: CAWSVQGGGGYTF
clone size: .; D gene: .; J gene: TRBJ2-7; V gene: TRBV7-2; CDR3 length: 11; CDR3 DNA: TGTGCCAGCAGAACCTCAAGGGAGCAGTACTTC; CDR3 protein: CASRTSREQYF
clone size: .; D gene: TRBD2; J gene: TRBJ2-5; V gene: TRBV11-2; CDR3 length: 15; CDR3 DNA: TGTGCCAGCAGCTTAGGCGGGACTAAACAAGAGACCCAGTACTTC; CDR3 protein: CASSLGGTKQETQYF
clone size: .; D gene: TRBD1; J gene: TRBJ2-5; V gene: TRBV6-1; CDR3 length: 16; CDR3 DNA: TGTGCCAGCAGTGTCAACCCTACAGGGGGCCAAGAGACCCAGTACTTC; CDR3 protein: CASSVNPTGGQETQYF
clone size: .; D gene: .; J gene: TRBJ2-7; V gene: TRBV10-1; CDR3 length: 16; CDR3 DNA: TGCGCCAGCCGACTTCTCGGGGAAGTGCCTACTGGGGAGCAGTACTTC; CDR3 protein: CASRLLGEVPTGEQYF
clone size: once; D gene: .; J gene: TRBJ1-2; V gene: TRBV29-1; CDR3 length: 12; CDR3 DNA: TGCAGCGTTGAAGGAAACAACTATGGCTACACCTTC; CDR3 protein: CSVEGNNYGYTF
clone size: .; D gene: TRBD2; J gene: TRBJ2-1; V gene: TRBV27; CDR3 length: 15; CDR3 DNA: TGTGCCAGCAGTGTTAGCGGGGGGGCCGAAAATGAGCAGTTCTTC; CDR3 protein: CASSVSGGAENEQFF
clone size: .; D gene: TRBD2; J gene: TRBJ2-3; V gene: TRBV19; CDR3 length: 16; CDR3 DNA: TGTGCCAGTAGTAAGGGGACTAGGTTGAGCACAGATACGCAGTATTTT; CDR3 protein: CASSKGTRLSTDTQYF
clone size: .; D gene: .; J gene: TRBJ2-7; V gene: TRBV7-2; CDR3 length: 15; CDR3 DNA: TGTGCCAGCAGCTTAGGAGCTAGCCCCGACTACGAGCAGTACTTC; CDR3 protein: CASSLGASPDYEQYF
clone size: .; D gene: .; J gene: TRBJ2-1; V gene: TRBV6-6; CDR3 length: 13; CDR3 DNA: TGTGCCAGCAGTTACACCGGGACTGGTGAGCAGTTCTTC; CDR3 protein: CASSYTGTGEQFF
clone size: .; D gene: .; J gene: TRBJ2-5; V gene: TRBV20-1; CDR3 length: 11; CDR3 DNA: TGCAGTGCTAGAAACCAAGAGACCCAGTACTTC; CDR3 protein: CSARNQETQYF
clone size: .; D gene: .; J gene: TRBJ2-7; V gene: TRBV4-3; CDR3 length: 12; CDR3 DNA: TGCGCCAGCAGCCAGGTGGCAGGCGAGCAGTACTTC; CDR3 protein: CASSQVAGEQYF
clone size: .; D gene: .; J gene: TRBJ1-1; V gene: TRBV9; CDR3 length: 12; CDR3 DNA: TGTGCCAGCAGCGTAGTCGGCTCCGAAGCTTTCTTT; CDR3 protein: CASSVVGSEAFF
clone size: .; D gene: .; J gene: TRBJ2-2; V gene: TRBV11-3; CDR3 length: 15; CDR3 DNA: TGTGCCAGCAGCGGTAGCGGACAGAACACCGGGGAGCTGTTTTTT; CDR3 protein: CASSGSGQNTGELFF
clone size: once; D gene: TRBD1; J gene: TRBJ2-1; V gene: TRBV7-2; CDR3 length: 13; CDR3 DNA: TGTGCCAGCAGCTCCGACCCCGGGACAGGGTTCCTCTTC; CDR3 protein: CASSSDPGTGFLF